This entry is about one TCR beta chain. What it binds is unknown. Here immunoSEQ multiplex PCR was the method, and the copy in TCRdb shows in-frame clones only, minus some. The table has 35,000 to 50,000 clones, about 70% seen once; the top ten hold 10%. The V and J ends lost 4 bases and 7 bases respectively, with 17 bases between them. Per germline, CDR1 SGHVS and CDR2 FQNEAQ. The CDR3 length is 14 residues. The entry originates in a study of cytotoxic CD8 clonotypes in ibrutinib-treated CLL. Looking at the study overall: Of a cohort that held 10 to 12 relapsed/refractory and over 14 treatment-naive patients, 17 to 18 were IGHV unmutated.

Overall study results and limits: The times at which samples were taken varied between sustained-remission and progressing patients.

This clonotype was obtained from a human donor with chronic lymphocytic leukemia. J is TRBJ2-7 and V is TRBV7-8; D is perhaps TRBD1 or TRBD2 (6 bases each). The input for sequencing was PBMCs, taken at disease progression, from a patient treated with ibrutinib. CDR3 amino acids: CASSSGSGAGEQYF. The CDR3 nucleotides are TGTGCCAGCAGCTCCGGCTCAGGGGCGGGGGAGCAGTACTTC.